A selection of T cell receptor beta chains follows, all from one sample in a study of blood T cell repertoires in COVID-19. The data were produced by immunoSEQ multiplex PCR, yet TCRdb's version contains in-frame clones alone and is incomplete. Counted here are 250,000 to 300,000 clones, 70% to 90% occurring once; the ten biggest clones make up 1.5% to 2%. The sequenced sample was PBMCs or T cells enriched from blood (not recorded which). Receptors originate from a woman in her forties or fifties who had recovered from COVID-19. Both conserved end residues are part of each CDR3. The D gene is left open where the match is weak. A clone size is listed for some rows: how often the clone was seen (once, few, many), or a class if it is expanded.

j_call v_call clone_size d_call cdr3_nt cdr3_aa
TRBJ1-6 TRBV2 few TRBD1 TGTGCCAGCAGTGAAGCCGGACAGGTTAATTCACCCCTCCACTTT CASSEAGQVNSPLHF
TRBJ2-2 TRBV11-3 NA TRBD2 TGTGCCAGCAGCCCTCCGGGACTAGGGAGAGGGGAGCTGTTTTTT CASSPPGLGRGELFF
TRBJ2-2 TRBV25-1 few TRBD2 TGTGCCAGCAGCCCCGGGGGGTCGAACACCGGGGAGCTGTTTTTT CASSPGGSNTGELFF
TRBJ2-1 TRBV7-2 NA TRBD1 TGTGCCAGCAGCTCCCTGGGGACAGCTTACAATGAGCAGTTCTTC CASSSLGTAYNEQFF
TRBJ2-1 TRBV5-1 NA NA TGCGCCAGCAGCTTAGGACTCGCCTACAATGAGCAGTTCTTC CASSLGLAYNEQFF
TRBJ2-1 TRBV7-9 NA TRBD1 TGTGCCAGCAGCTTCACCGGGACAGGGGATGATGAGCAGTTCTTC CASSFTGTGDDEQFF
TRBJ1-5 TRBV2 NA NA TGTGCCAGCAGAAACAGGGTTGGGAGCAATCAGCCCCAGCATTTT CASRNRVGSNQPQHF
TRBJ2-7 TRBV24-1 NA NA TGTGCCACCAGTGATTTACGGGAGCAGTACTTC CATSDLREQYF
TRBJ1-5 TRBV5-6 NA NA TGTGCCAGCAGCTTGGGGACATATAGCAATCAGCCCCAGCATTTT CASSLGTYSNQPQHF
TRBJ1-2 TRBV4-1 NA TRBD1 TGCGCCAGCAGCCCCGGACAGGACGCCTATGGCTACACCTTC CASSPGQDAYGYTF
TRBJ2-1 TRBV6-2/TRBV6-3 NA TRBD2 TGTGCCAGCAGCCCTCTAGCGGGAGGCCCCCCTAGCTCCTACAATGAGCAGTTCTTC CASSPLAGGPPSSYNEQFF
TRBJ1-1 TRBV5-1 NA NA TGCGCCAGCATGAGGCCGGGCACTGAAGCTTTCTTT CASMRPGTEAFF
TRBJ1-1 TRBV28 NA NA TGTGCCAGCAGTTCGCTGGGGGGAGTCGCTTTCTTT CASSSLGGVAFF
TRBJ2-1 TRBV19 NA TRBD2 TGTGCCAGTAGTATAGATTTTGGCGGGAGAGGCGACAATGAGCAGTTCTTC CASSIDFGGRGDNEQFF
TRBJ2-2 TRBV27 NA TRBD1 TGTGCCAGCAGTTGGGACAGGGCGAACACCGGGGAGCTGTTTTTT CASSWDRANTGELFF
TRBJ2-4 TRBV30 NA TRBD1 TGTGCCTGTCAGACAGGGGACGGAAAAAACATTCAGTACTTC CACQTGDGKNIQYF
TRBJ1-5 TRBV19 NA TRBD1 TGTGCCAGTAGTACGACAGGGGGGATATATAGCAATCAGCCCCAGCATTTT CASSTTGGIYSNQPQHF
TRBJ1-5 TRBV7-2 once NA TGTGCCAGCAGCTTAGAAAGTACCTCCTCGGGCAATCAGCCCCAGCATTTT CASSLESTSSGNQPQHF
TRBJ2-7 TRBV4-1 NA NA TGCGCCAGCAGTCATCTTTCATATTTGGACAGAACCTACGAGCAGTACTTC CASSHLSYLDRTYEQYF
TRBJ2-1 TRBV24-1 NA TRBD2 TGTGCCACCAGTGCCCCCATTCTAGCGGGAGGGCCCTACAATGAGCAGTTCTTC CATSAPILAGGPYNEQFF
TRBJ2-1 TRBV27 NA TRBD2 TGTGCCAGCAGTTTATCGACACTAGCGGACAATGAGCAGTTCTTC CASSLSTLADNEQFF
TRBJ2-7 TRBV15 NA TRBD2 TGTGCCACCAGCAGGCACGGTTTTGGGGGAGGGAGTTACGAGCAGTACTTC CATSRHGFGGGSYEQYF
TRBJ1-1 TRBV4-2 NA TRBD1 TGTGCCAGCAGAGCCGGGACAGGGAATCCTGAAGCTTTCTTT CASRAGTGNPEAFF
TRBJ2-4 TRBV12-3/TRBV12-4 once NA TGTGCCAGCAGCCCCCATAACATTCAGTACTTC CASSPHNIQYF
TRBJ2-1 TRBV4-1 NA TRBD1 TGCGCCAGCAGCCGGACAGGGGCGAACAATGAGCAGTTCTTC CASSRTGANNEQFF
TRBJ1-5 TRBV4-1 once NA TGCGCCAGCAGCCAAGATAGGGGAAACGGCAATCAGCCCCAGCATTTT CASSQDRGNGNQPQHF
TRBJ2-2 TRBV24-1 NA NA TGTGCCACCAGACAGGGCAACACCGGGGAGCTGTTTTTT CATRQGNTGELFF
TRBJ2-7 TRBV11-2 NA TRBD1 TGTGCCAGCACCGGGACAGCCCTAGGGGAGCAGTACTTC CASTGTALGEQYF
TRBJ1-5 TRBV7-6 NA TRBD1 TGTGCCAGCAGCTTCGGACAGGGGGTCAATCAGCCCCAGCATTTT CASSFGQGVNQPQHF
TRBJ1-1 TRBV25-1 NA NA TGTGCCAGCAGTTGGGGGCAGGGTACTGAAGCTTTCTTT CASSWGQGTEAFF
TRBJ2-4 TRBV3-1/TRBV3-2 once TRBD1 TGTGCCAGCAGCCAGACAGGGAAAAACATTCAGTACTTC CASSQTGKNIQYF
TRBJ1-6 TRBV7-9 NA NA TGTGCCAGCAGGAAGGCGGCAGAGAATTCACCCCTCCACTTT CASRKAAENSPLHF
TRBJ1-3 TRBV6-5 NA TRBD1 TGTGCCAGCAGGAGACAGGGGGCTGGAAACACCATATATTTT CASRRQGAGNTIYF
TRBJ2-3 TRBV5-8 NA TRBD1 TGTGCCAGCAGCCCGAGACAGGGGTTGATAGATACGCAGTATTTT CASSPRQGLIDTQYF
TRBJ2-7 TRBV5-6 NA NA TGTGCCAGCAGCTTGGTCGTGTCTAGCCGAACCTACGAGCAGTACTTC CASSLVVSSRTYEQYF
TRBJ2-7 TRBV29-1 NA NA TGCAGCGTTGTAAAGGGGTGGTTGTTCGGCTACGAGCAGTACTTC CSVVKGWLFGYEQYF
TRBJ1-2 TRBV4-1 NA NA TGCGCCAGCAGCCCTCAACTCACCTATGGCTACACCTTC CASSPQLTYGYTF
TRBJ1-4 TRBV5-1 NA TRBD1 TGCGCCAGCAGCCCCCAGGGACAGCCAACTAATGAAAAACTGTTTTTT CASSPQGQPTNEKLFF
TRBJ2-3 TRBV5-4 few TRBD2 TGTGCCAGCAGCTTGTGGGGGGGATCAGATACGCAGTATTTT CASSLWGGSDTQYF
TRBJ1-2 TRBV28 NA TRBD1 TGTGCCAGCAGTTTTCGTAGGACAGGCGACTATGGCTACACCTTC CASSFRRTGDYGYTF
TRBJ2-7 TRBV28 NA TRBD2 TGTGCCAGCAGTTTAATTTCCGGGAGGGCCAACGAGCAGTACTTC CASSLISGRANEQYF
TRBJ2-3 TRBV18 once TRBD2 TGTGCCAGCACGGCTCCCCGACTAGCGGGAGACACAGATACGCAGTATTTT CASTAPRLAGDTDTQYF
TRBJ1-4 TRBV7-8 NA NA TGTGCCAGCTGGAAGGGGGATGCAACTAATGAAAAACTGTTTTTT CASWKGDATNEKLFF
TRBJ2-7 TRBV28 once TRBD1 TGTGCCAGCAGGACACAGGGGGCTAATCTAAGGCAGTACTTC CASRTQGANLRQYF
TRBJ2-3 TRBV7-9 NA NA TGTGCCAGCAGCTACGGATCGGGAGAAACAGATACGCAGTATTTT CASSYGSGETDTQYF
TRBJ2-7 TRBV7-9 NA NA TGTGCCAGCAGCTTAGCAGGGGCAGGCCTGCACTCCTACGAGCAGTACTTC CASSLAGAGLHSYEQYF
TRBJ1-6 TRBV5-1 NA TRBD1 TGCGCCAGCAGCTTGGGAGCAGGGGGAGACTCACCCCTCCACTTT CASSLGAGGDSPLHF
TRBJ2-1 TRBV12-3/TRBV12-4 once NA TGTGCCAGCAGTTTAGGAGAATTTCGGTTCTTC CASSLGEFRFF
TRBJ2-7 TRBV5-3 NA TRBD2 TGTGCCAGAAGCTTTATACTAGCGGGAGTAGCCTACGAGCAGTACTTC CARSFILAGVAYEQYF
TRBJ1-2 TRBV6-5 NA NA TGTGCCAGCAGTTACTTTATCGGGTATGGCTACACCTTC CASSYFIGYGYTF
TRBJ2-2 TRBV6-5 NA NA TGTGCCAGCAGTTTATATGGACAGTCGAACACCGGGGAGCTGTTTTTT CASSLYGQSNTGELFF